These 21 T cell receptor beta chains share one sample of origin, sequenced in a study of blood T cells in healthy people across ages. Then a second PCR, running about 6 to 12 cycles, was carried out with a sample-barcoded 5' primer and a J-beta primer mix. TCRdb re-analysed the 5' RACE reads in MiXCR, keeping a single row per CDR3 protein. The table includes roughly 1,500,000 distinct CDR3 sequences, about 35% detected once. The sequenced sample was blood. These receptors were collected from a woman in her 30s in good health.

This clonotype has only a few counts. The rearrangement links TRBV7-9 to TRBJ2-1, with unresolved D. The V end lost 5 bases, the J end lost 8 bases, and 7 bases lay between the germline ends. The CDR3 spans 11 residues. Germline V gives CDR1 SEHNR, CDR2 FQNEAQ (reference sequence). The CDR3 DNA reads as TGTGCCAGCAGCAGAGACCATGAGCAGTTCTTC. Translating gives CASSRDHEQFF.

This clonotype has more than one count but fewer than ten. The V gene is TRBV6-4, the J gene TRBJ2-5, with 11 bases aligning to TRBD2. The CDR3 spans 15 residues. With 0 bases clipped from V and 4 bases from J, the junction kept 1 base outside the gene matches. Looked up from germline, CDR1 is MRHNA and CDR2 is SNTAGT. Written as DNA, the CDR3 is TGTGCCAGCAGTGACTCCGGACTAGCGGGAGAGACCCAGTACTTC. Its translation: CASSDSGLAGETQYF.

This clonotype was found a few times. The CDR3 loop is CSANHKGGGYTF. As DNA, the CDR3 is TGCAGTGCTAACCATAAAGGCGGTGGCTACACCTTC. This chain joins TRBV20-1 and TRBJ1-2; D uncertain. Germline CDR1 DFQATT, CDR2 SNEGSKA (reference sequence). The CDR3 sequence is 12 residues long. Between the trimmed V and J ends, which lost 4 bases and 7 bases, there was a span of 13 bases.

Concerning this clonotype itself: A much larger clone sits a single nucleotide away, making a read error possible. CDR3 sequence reads: CSVVPGMTSEVNNEQFF. CDR3 nucleotides: TGCAGCGTTGTGCCCGGGATGACTAGCGAGGTCAACAATGAGCAGTTCTTC. The V gene is TRBV29-1, the J gene TRBJ2-1, with 8 bases fitting TRBD2. J gave up 5 bases and V 4 bases, and 16 bases lay outside the gene matches. The CDR3 covers 17 residues. Germline V gene lookup returns CDR1 SQVTM and CDR2 ANQGSEA.

A few counts support this clonotype. The J gene is TRBJ1-2, the V gene TRBV13; D possibly corresponds to TRBD1 (5 bases). Trimming took 5 bases from V and 3 from J, leaving 19 bases between them. CDR1 is PRHDT, CDR2 FYEKMQ, per germline (reference sequence). This CDR3 comprises 16 residues. The CDR3 region is CASSPEGRVRDYGYTF. The CDR3 nucleotides read TGTGCCAGCAGCCCCGAGGGGCGGGTACGGGACTATGGCTACACCTTC.

The chain links TRBV9 to TRBJ2-5; D is unclear. V lost 0 bases to trimming and J lost 5 bases, with 14 bases between them. The CDR3 sequence is 15 residues long. Germline CDR1 reads SGDLS; CDR2 reads YYNGEE. The DNA for the CDR3 is TGTGCCAGCAGCGTAGTTGGGTCTCCTGGGGAGACCCAGTACTTC. Translation: CASSVVGSPGETQYF. The whole variable domain, remainder taken from reference TRBV9 and TRBJ2-5, is DSGVTQTPKHLITATGQRVTLRCSPRSGDLSVYWYQQSLDQGLQFLIQYYNGEERAKGNILERFSAQQFPDLHSELNLSSLELGDSALYFCASSVVGSPGETQYFGPGTRLLVL.

This CDR3 is CASSGTVSQPQHF. Written as DNA, the CDR3 is TGTGCCAGCAGTGGGACAGTGAGTCAGCCCCAGCATTTT. The chain combines TRBV2 with TRBJ1-5, with D perhaps TRBD1 (6 bases). Trimming left V 4 bases short and J 6 bases short, with 10 bases between. The length of the CDR3 is 13 residues. Germline CDR1 and CDR2: SNHLY and FYNNEI.

The CDR3: CASSPTGEERQPQHF. For the CDR3, the DNA is TGTGCCAGCAGTCCGACAGGGGAGGAACGGCAGCCCCAGCATTTT. This rearrangement joins TRBV12-3 or TRBV12-4 to TRBJ1-5, with 8 bases identical to TRBD1. Unmatched junction bases numbered 10, after V lost 5 bases and J lost 7 bases. The CDR3 totals 15 residues.

The V and J genes are TRBV2 and TRBJ2-1; TRBD1 is a possible D gene (5 bases). Germline CDR1 reads SNHLY; CDR2 reads FYNNEI. The CDR3 sequence is 14 residues long. V lost 6 bases and J 4 bases, leaving 13 bases between the germline ends. In DNA form, the CDR3 reads TGTGCCAGCAGCCCTCGACAGAGATACAATGAGCAGTTCTTC. Residues: CASSPRQRYNEQFF.

This clonotype was observed once. V and J are TRBV2 and TRBJ2-3, with unresolved D. Trimming removed 2 bases from V and 3 bases from J, with 12 bases in between. Germline-derived CDR1 and CDR2 are SNHLY and FYNNEI. The CDR3 runs to 15 residues. The CDR3 DNA is TGTGCCAGCAGTGAATGGTGGGCCCCTACAGATACGCAGTATTTT. As protein: CASSEWWAPTDTQYF.

This clonotype was detected a few times. The chain uses TRBV20-1 and TRBJ1-2; D gene ambiguous. Looked up from germline, CDR1 is DFQATT and CDR2 is SNEGSKA (reference sequence). Trimming left V 1 base short and J 8 bases short, with 11 bases between. This CDR3 is built from 12 residues. CDR3: CSARVGRSGYTF. The CDR3 coding sequence is TGCAGTGCTAGAGTTGGCCGGTCGGGCTACACCTTC.

In its sample, this clonotype was seen many times. J is TRBJ2-3 and V is TRBV4-1; D is perhaps TRBD2 (6 bases). V gave up 1 base and J gave up 3 bases, with 11 bases separating them. The CDR3 is 15 amino acids. Germline CDR1 is MGHRA and CDR2 is YSYEKL. This CDR3 reads CASSQVSEGTDTQYF. DNA of the CDR3: TGCGCCAGCAGCCAAGTCTCGGAGGGAACAGATACGCAGTATTTT.

This clonotype was counted a few times. The chain links TRBV6-2 or TRBV6-3 to TRBJ2-1; TRBD2 aligns across 8 bases. The J segment lost 0 bases and the V segment lost 7 bases, leaving 11 bases of the junction unmatched. The CDR3 covers 17 residues. Germline V CDR1 and CDR2: MNHEY, SVGEGT. CDR3 loop: CASKPAPGTSSYNEQFF. DNA for the CDR3: TGTGCCAGCAAGCCCGCCCCCGGGACTAGCTCCTACAATGAGCAGTTCTTC.

This clonotype occurred a few times. The chain couples TRBV20-1 to TRBJ2-5; 8 nucleotides line up with TRBD2. Unmatched junction bases numbered 8, after V lost 1 base and J lost 1 base. This CDR3 is 16 amino acids long. CDR1 and CDR2 from the germline V gene are DFQATT and SNEGSKA (reference sequence). CDR3 sequence: CSARGGVAGSQETQYF. The DNA of the CDR3 is TGCAGTGCTAGAGGGGGGGTAGCGGGATCCCAAGAGACCCAGTACTTC.

J is TRBJ2-1 and V is TRBV14, with 13 nucleotides matching TRBD2. The CDR3 consists of 14 residues. V lost 4 bases and J lost 9; bases outside the gene matches: 3. Germline V gives CDR1 SGHDN, CDR2 FVKESK. The CDR3 bases are TGTGCCAGCAGCCTACTAGCGGGAGGGAGTGAGCAGTTCTTC. It encodes CASSLLAGGSEQFF. Based on the CDR3 plus reference TRBV14 and TRBJ2-1, the full variable domain is EAGVTQFPSHSVIEKGQTVTLRCDPISGHDNLYWYRRVMGKEIKFLLHFVKESKQDESGMPNNRFLAERTGGTYSTLKVQPAELEDSGVYFCASSLLAGGSEQFFGPGTRLTVL.

The chain couples TRBV11-1 to TRBJ2-1, with TRBD2 as a possible D gene (5 bases). Germline V CDR1 and CDR2: SGHAT, FQDESV (reference sequence). The CDR3 contains 16 residues. V shed 0 bases and J shed 2 bases, with 11 bases lying between them. CDR3 bases: TGTGCCAGCAGCTTAGCAGCGGAGTCCCCCTACAATGAGCAGTTCTTC. It specifies CASSLAAESPYNEQFF.

The chain recombines TRBV4-3 with TRBJ2-7; a possible D gene is TRBD2 (5 bases). There are 16 residues in the CDR3. Per germline, CDR1 LGHNA and CDR2 YSLEER. The V end was cut by 4 bases, the J end by 2 bases, with 18 bases between. This chain's CDR3 is CASSPSAAAGTYEQYF. CDR3 DNA: TGCGCCAGCAGCCCCTCCGCCGCTGCGGGCACCTACGAGCAGTACTTC.

Of note for this clonotype: Possible read error: a much larger clone is one base away. V is TRBV11-1 and J is TRBJ2-1, with 8 bases lining up with TRBD2. From germline, CDR1 is SGHAT and CDR2 FQDESV (reference sequence). The CDR3 is 15 amino acids. CDR3 sequence (DNA): TGTGCCAGCGGCTTAAACGGGAGGGCGGAAAATGAGCAGTTCTTC. It is translated as CASGLNGRAENEQFF.

The CDR3 protein is CASSPTGGVAEQYF. The DNA for the CDR3 is TGTGCCAGCAGCCCAACCGGGGGGGTCGCCGAGCAGTACTTC. The chain recombines TRBV7-9 with TRBJ2-7; TRBD2 matches at 8 bases. The CDR3 is made up of 14 amino acids. Germline values: CDR1 SEHNR, CDR2 FQNEAQ (reference sequence). J gave up 6 bases and V 5 bases, and 9 bases lay outside the gene matches.

This clonotype was observed a few times. The chain carries TRBV25-1 and TRBJ2-5; unclear D gene. Trimming pared 3 bases from V and 1 base from J, leaving 12 bases between. Germline loops: CDR1 MGHDK, CDR2 SYGVNS. This CDR3 has 15 amino acids. This CDR3 reads CASSESTTLQETQYF. CDR3 DNA: TGTGCCAGCAGTGAGAGTACGACTCTCCAAGAGACCCAGTACTTC.

The CDR3 DNA is TGTGCCATCAGTGACGGGAGAAAGGGGCACGACACTGAAGCTTTCTTT. Its translation is CAISDGRKGHDTEAFF. V and J are TRBV10-3 and TRBJ1-1; possibly TRBD1 for D (5 bases). Trimming shortened V by 3 bases and J by 3 bases, and 17 bases separated the two germline ends. Germline V CDR1 and CDR2: ENHRY, SYGVKD. The CDR3 has 16 amino acids.